A selection of T cell receptor beta chains follows, all from one sample in a study of regulatory T cells in long-lasting Graves disease. TCRdb called the multiplex PCR reads again in MiXCR, with one record for every CDR3 protein. Of around 340,000 distinct CDR3 sequences listed, about 19% are singletons. The specimen comprised peripheral blood mononuclear cells (PBMCs), sampled when the disease was refractory, from a patient treated with antithyroid drugs. The receptors were gathered from a female donor with Graves disease. CDR3s include the opening cysteine and the closing phenylalanine or tryptophan. A D gene is named only where the DNA matches it firmly. Some rows have no size entry. The others give once, few or many, or a class for an expanded clone.

d_gene	v_gene	abundance	j_gene	CDR3nt	CDR3aa
NA	TRBV5-1	few	TRBJ1-5	TGCGCCAGCAGCCTGGGGGGGGGAGCCGTAAATCAGCCCCAGCATTTT	CASSLGGGAVNQPQHF
NA	TRBV20-1	NA	TRBJ2-7	TGCAGTGCTAAAGGGGGGGCCCACTCCTACGAGCAGTACTTC	CSAKGGAHSYEQYF
NA	TRBV7-9	few	TRBJ2-5	TGTGCCAGCAGCCCCGGAGACAGAGAAGAGACCCAGTACTTC	CASSPGDREETQYF
NA	TRBV12-3/TRBV12-4	many	TRBJ1-5	TGTGCCAGCAGTTACTTGAGAAGGGGTCAGCCCCAGCATTTT	CASSYLRRGQPQHF
NA	TRBV4-2	NA	TRBJ1-2	TGTGCCAGCAGCCAAGTACAGGACGGCTTGAACCTAGCTAACTATGGCTACACCTTC	CASSQVQDGLNLANYGYTF
NA	TRBV2	many	TRBJ2-5	TGTGCCAGCCGCCTCGGCCGGGGAGGGGGGCACCAAGAGACCCAGTACTTC	CASRLGRGGGHQETQYF
NA	TRBV12-3/TRBV12-4	NA	TRBJ2-7	TGTGCCAGCAGTTTAGGTACAGGGAACGGCGGCGAGCAGTACTTC	CASSLGTGNGGEQYF
NA	TRBV20-1	many	TRBJ2-4	TGCAGTGCGAAAGCCGGGGTACCAAACATTCAGTACTTC	CSAKAGVPNIQYF
NA	TRBV6-1	NA	TRBJ2-7	TGTGCCAGCGGACGACAGGTTTTGAACCTCGGCGAGCAGTACTTC	CASGRQVLNLGEQYF
NA	TRBV7-3	NA	TRBJ1-1	TGTGCCAGCAGCTTAGGGCAGGGAGTGCTCCGGACTGAAGCTTTCTTT	CASSLGQGVLRTEAFF
NA	TRBV3-1	NA	TRBJ2-3	TGTGCCAGCAGTCCTTCCGGACTGAGCACAGATACGCAGTATTTT	CASSPSGLSTDTQYF
NA	TRBV9	NA	TRBJ1-2	TGTGCCAGCAGCGCAACTCAATTGGGGGGTAACTATGGCTACACCTTC	CASSATQLGGNYGYTF
NA	TRBV30	few	TRBJ2-4	TGTGCCTGGAGTGGTCCCTCAAACATTCAGTACTTC	CAWSGPSNIQYF
TRBD1	TRBV3-1	NA	TRBJ2-3	TGTGCCAGCAGCCAAGATCGGGACAGGTTCCTCACAGATACGCAGTATTTT	CASSQDRDRFLTDTQYF
NA	TRBV3-2	few	TRBJ2-2	TGTGCCCGCAAAGACCCGGGACAGGGGAACACCGGGGAGCTGTTTTTT	CARKDPGQGNTGELFF
TRBD2	TRBV10-3	many	TRBJ2-7	TGTGCCATTTCACCGGGACTAGCGAACTACGAGCAGTACTTC	CAISPGLANYEQYF
NA	TRBV11-3	NA	TRBJ2-7	TGTGCCAGCAGCTCTGAGGGACTGCCCTCCTACGAGCAGTACTTC	CASSSEGLPSYEQYF
NA	TRBV5-1	NA	TRBJ1-1	TGCGCCAGCAGCTTTCAAACGCCTAACACTGAAGCTTTCTTT	CASSFQTPNTEAFF
NA	TRBV18	many	TRBJ1-2	TGTGCCAGCTCACCCGGGGAAAACTATGGCTACACCTTC	CASSPGENYGYTF
NA	TRBV11-3	many	TRBJ1-1	TGTGCCAGCAGTCTACAACAGGACTTGAACACTGAAGCTTTCTTT	CASSLQQDLNTEAFF
NA	TRBV6-2/TRBV6-3	NA	TRBJ1-5	TGTGCCAGCACTGACGGCTGGAATCAGCCCCAGCATTTT	CASTDGWNQPQHF
NA	TRBV6-5	NA	TRBJ1-2	TGTGCCAGCAGTTACGGTGCAGGTGCAAACTATGGCTACACCTTC	CASSYGAGANYGYTF
NA	TRBV10-3	many	TRBJ2-7	TGTGCCATCAGTGAGAAAGGGACACCCGGGTACGAGCAGTACTTC	CAISEKGTPGYEQYF
NA	TRBV30	NA	TRBJ2-7	TGTGCCTGGAGTGTATCCAGGGGATACGAGCAGTACTTC	CAWSVSRGYEQYF
NA	TRBV12-3/TRBV12-4	many	TRBJ1-5	TGTGCCAGCAGCTTACAGGAAAATCAGCCCCAGCATTTT	CASSLQENQPQHF
NA	TRBV30	many	TRBJ2-5	TGTGCCTGGAGTGATCAGGGGCAAGAGACCCAGTACTTC	CAWSDQGQETQYF
TRBD1	TRBV6-5	NA	TRBJ1-2	TGTGCCAGCAGTTACGCGACAGGGGGCCCCCCAGGAGGCCACACCTTC	CASSYATGGPPGGHTF
NA	TRBV20-1	few	TRBJ2-7	TGCAGTGCTAGAGCTCGCGAGTGGGACTACGAGCAGTACTTC	CSARAREWDYEQYF
NA	TRBV28	many	TRBJ1-2	TGTGCCCTCTCAAGTGGGAGGGAGAATGGCTACACCTTC	CALSSGRENGYTF
NA	TRBV5-6	few	TRBJ2-2	TGTGCCAGCAGCTTGGGGGAGGTCGGCGGGGAGCTGTTTTTT	CASSLGEVGGELFF
TRBD1	TRBV3-1	many	TRBJ1-1	TGTGCCAGCAGCCCCGGACAGGGGACGGGCACTGAAGCTTTCTTT	CASSPGQGTGTEAFF
NA	TRBV29-1	many	TRBJ1-4	TGCAGCGTTGGGACGGGAACTAATGAAAAACTGTTTTTT	CSVGTGTNEKLFF
TRBD1	TRBV7-7	few	TRBJ1-1	TGTGCTAGCAGCTTTGAAACCCTTTCCTCAACAGGGGCCCTGAACACTGAAGCTTTCTTT	CASSFETLSSTGALNTEAFF
NA	TRBV19	many	TRBJ2-2	TGTGCCAGTAGTACCGGTCGCGACACCGGGGAGCTGTTTTTT	CASSTGRDTGELFF
TRBD1	TRBV12-3/TRBV12-4	few	TRBJ1-5	TGTGCCAGCAGTTCCCGACAGGGGCAGGGTCAGCCCCAGCATTTT	CASSSRQGQGQPQHF
TRBD2	TRBV12-3/TRBV12-4	many	TRBJ2-7	TGTGCCAGCAGCGGTCGGGGGGCCTACGAGCAGTACTTC	CASSGRGAYEQYF
NA	TRBV6-5	many	TRBJ1-4	TGTGCCAGCAGTTACGCAACAGGAGGCGAAGAAAAACTGTTTTTT	CASSYATGGEEKLFF
TRBD1	TRBV12-3/TRBV12-4	NA	TRBJ2-7	TGTGCCAGCAGTCTCTTCCTGGGACAGGGGGCGAAGGAGCAGTACTTC	CASSLFLGQGAKEQYF